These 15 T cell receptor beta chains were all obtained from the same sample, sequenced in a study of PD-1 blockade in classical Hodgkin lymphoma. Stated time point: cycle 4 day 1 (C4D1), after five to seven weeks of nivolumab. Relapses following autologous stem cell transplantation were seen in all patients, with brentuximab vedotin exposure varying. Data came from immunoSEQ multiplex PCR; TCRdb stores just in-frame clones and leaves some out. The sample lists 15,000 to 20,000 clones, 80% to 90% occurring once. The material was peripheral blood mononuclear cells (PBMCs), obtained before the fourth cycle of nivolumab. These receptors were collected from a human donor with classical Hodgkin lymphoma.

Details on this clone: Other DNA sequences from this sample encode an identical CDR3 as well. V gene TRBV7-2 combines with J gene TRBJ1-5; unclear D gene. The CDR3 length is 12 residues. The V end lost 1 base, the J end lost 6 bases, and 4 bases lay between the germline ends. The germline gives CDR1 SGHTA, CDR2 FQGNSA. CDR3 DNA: TGTGCCAGCAGCTTAGATTTTCAGCCCCAGCATTTT. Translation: CASSLDFQPQHF.

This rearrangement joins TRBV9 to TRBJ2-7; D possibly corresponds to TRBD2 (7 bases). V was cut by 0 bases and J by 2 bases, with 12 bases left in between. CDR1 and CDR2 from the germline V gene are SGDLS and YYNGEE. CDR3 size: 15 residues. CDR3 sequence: CASSVASGGTYEQYF. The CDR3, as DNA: TGTGCCAGCAGCGTAGCGTCGGGGGGCACCTACGAGCAGTACTTC.

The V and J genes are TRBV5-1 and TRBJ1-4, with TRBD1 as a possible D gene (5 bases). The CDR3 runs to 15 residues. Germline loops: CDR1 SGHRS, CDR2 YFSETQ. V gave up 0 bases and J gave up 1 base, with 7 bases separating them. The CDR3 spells CASSLVGGTNEKLFF. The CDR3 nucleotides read TGCGCCAGCAGCTTGGTGGGGGGAACTAATGAAAAACTGTTTTTT.

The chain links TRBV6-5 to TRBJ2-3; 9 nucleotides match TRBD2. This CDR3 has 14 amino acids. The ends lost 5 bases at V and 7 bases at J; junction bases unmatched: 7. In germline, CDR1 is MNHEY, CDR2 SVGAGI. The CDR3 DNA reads TGTGCCAGCAGTCGGCCAGCGGGGGGAAATACGCAGTATTTT. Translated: CASSRPAGGNTQYF.

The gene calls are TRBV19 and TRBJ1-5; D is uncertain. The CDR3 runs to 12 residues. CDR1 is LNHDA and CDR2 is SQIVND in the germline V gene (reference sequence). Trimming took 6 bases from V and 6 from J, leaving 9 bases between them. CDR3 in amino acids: CASRGQGQPQHF. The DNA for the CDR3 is TGTGCCAGTAGAGGGCAAGGTCAGCCCCAGCATTTT.

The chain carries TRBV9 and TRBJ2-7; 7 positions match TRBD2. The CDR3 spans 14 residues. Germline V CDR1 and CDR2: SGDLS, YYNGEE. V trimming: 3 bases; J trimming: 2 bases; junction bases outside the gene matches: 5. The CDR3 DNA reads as TGTGCCAGCAGCGGACCTAGCGGACCCTACGAGCAGTACTTC. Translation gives CASSGPSGPYEQYF.

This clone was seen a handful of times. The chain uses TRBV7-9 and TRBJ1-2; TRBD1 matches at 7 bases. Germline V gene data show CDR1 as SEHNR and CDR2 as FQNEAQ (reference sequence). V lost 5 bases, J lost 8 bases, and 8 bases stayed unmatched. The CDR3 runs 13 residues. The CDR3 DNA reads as TGTGCCAGCAGCATGACAGGGAAGACGGGCTACACCTTC. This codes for CASSMTGKTGYTF.

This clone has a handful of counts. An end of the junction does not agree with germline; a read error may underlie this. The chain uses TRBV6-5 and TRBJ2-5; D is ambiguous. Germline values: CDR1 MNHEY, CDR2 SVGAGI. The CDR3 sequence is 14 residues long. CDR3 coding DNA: TGTGCCAGCAGGGAGAGGCAAACCCAAGGGACCCAGTACTTC. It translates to CASRERQTQGTQYF.

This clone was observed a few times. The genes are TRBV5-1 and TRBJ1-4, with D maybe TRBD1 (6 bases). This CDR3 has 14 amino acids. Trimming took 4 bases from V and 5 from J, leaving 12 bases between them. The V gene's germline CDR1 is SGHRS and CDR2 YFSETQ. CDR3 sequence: CASSLSGVNEKLFF. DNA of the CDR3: TGCGCCAGCAGCCTCTCAGGGGTAAATGAAAAACTGTTTTTT.

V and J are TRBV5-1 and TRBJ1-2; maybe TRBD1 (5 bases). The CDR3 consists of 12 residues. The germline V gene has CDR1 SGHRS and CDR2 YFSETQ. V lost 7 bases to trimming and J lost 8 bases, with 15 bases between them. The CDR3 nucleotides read TGCGCCAGCGCGGCTACCTGGGGCGGCTACACCTTC. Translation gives CASAATWGGYTF. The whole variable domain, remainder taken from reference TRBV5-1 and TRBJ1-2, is KAGVTQTPRYLIKTRGQQVTLSCSPISGHRSVSWYQQTPGQGLQFLFEYFSETQRNKGNFPGRFSGRQFSNSRSEMNVSTLELGDSALYLCASAATWGGYTFGSGTRLTVV.

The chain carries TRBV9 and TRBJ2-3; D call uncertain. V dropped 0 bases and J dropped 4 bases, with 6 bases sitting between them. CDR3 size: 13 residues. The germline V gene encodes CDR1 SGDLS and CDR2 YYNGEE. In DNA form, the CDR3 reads TGTGCCAGCAGCGTAGGTGGATCAGATACGCAGTATTTT. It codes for CASSVGGSDTQYF. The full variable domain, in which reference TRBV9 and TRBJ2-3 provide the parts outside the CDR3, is DSGVTQTPKHLITATGQRVTLRCSPRSGDLSVYWYQQSLDQGLQFLIQYYNGEERAKGNILERFSAQQFPDLHSELNLSSLELGDSALYFCASSVGGSDTQYFGPGTRLTVL.

The CDR3 DNA follows: TGCGCCAGCAGCTTAGCGGGGGGGACCACAGATACGCAGTATTTT. Translation: CASSLAGGTTDTQYF. V usage is TRBV5-1 and J usage is TRBJ2-3, with 10 bases identical to TRBD2. Germline CDR1 is SGHRS and CDR2 is YFSETQ. CDR3 length: 15 amino acids. With 2 bases clipped from V and 2 bases from J, the junction kept 2 bases outside the gene matches.

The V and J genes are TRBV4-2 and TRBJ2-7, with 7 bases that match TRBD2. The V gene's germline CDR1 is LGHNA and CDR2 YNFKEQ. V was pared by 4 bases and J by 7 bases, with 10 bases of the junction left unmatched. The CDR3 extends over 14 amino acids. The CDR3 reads CASSRGPGLWEQYF. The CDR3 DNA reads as TGTGCCAGCAGCCGGGGACCGGGACTATGGGAGCAGTACTTC.

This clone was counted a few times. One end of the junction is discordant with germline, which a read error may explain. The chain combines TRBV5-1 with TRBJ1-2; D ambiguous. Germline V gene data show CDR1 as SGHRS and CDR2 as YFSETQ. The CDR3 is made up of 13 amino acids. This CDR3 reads CASSLAGAGGYTF. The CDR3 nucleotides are TGCGCCAGCAGTTTGGCGGGCGCGGGGGGCTACACCTTC.

CDR3 amino acids: CASSQFTEAFF. CDR3 in DNA: TGTGCCAGCAGCCAGTTCACTGAAGCTTTCTTT. The J gene is TRBJ1-1, the V gene TRBV7-8; D remains ambiguous. V was trimmed by 5 bases and J by 4 bases, leaving 5 bases between them. This CDR3 comprises 11 residues. Germline V gives CDR1 SGHVS, CDR2 FQNEAQ.